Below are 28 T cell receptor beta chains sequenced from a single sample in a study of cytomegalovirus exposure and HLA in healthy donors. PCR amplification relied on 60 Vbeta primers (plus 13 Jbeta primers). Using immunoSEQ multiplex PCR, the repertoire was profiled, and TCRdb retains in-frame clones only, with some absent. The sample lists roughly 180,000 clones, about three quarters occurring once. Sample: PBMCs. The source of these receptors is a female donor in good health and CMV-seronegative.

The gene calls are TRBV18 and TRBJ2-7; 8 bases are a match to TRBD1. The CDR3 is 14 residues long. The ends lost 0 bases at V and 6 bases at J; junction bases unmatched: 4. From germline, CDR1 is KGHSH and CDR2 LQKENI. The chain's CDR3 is CASSPPPGGLEQYF. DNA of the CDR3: TGTGCCAGCTCACCACCCCCAGGGGGCCTCGAGCAGTACTTC.

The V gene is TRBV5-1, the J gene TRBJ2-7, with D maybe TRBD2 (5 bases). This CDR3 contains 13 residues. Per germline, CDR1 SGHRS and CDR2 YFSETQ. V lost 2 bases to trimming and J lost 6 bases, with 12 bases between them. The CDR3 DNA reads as TGCGCCAGCAGCTTCGTGGATGGAGGCGAGCAGTACTTC. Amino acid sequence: CASSFVDGGEQYF.

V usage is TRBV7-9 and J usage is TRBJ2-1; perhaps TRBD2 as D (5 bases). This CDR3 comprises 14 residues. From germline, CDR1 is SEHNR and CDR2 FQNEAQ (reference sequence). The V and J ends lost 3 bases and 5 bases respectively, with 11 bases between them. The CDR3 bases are TGTGCCAGCAGCTTCGGCACTAGGGACAATGAGCAGTTCTTC. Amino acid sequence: CASSFGTRDNEQFF.

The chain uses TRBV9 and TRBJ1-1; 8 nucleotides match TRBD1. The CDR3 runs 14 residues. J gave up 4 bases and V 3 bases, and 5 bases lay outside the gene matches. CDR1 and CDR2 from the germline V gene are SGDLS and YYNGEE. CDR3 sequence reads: CASSGQGARTEAFF. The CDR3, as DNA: TGTGCCAGCAGCGGCCAGGGGGCGCGCACTGAAGCTTTCTTT.

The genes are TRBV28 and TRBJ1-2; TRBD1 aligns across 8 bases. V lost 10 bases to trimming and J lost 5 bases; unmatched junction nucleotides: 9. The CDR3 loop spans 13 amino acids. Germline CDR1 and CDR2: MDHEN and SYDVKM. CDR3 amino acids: CATRTGQSYGYTF. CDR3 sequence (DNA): TGTGCCACCAGGACAGGGCAGTCATATGGCTACACCTTC.

For the CDR3, the DNA is TGTGCCAGCACCCCGGGCCGGGGAGGGGTCAACAATGAGCAGTTCTTC. Translated: CASTPGRGGVNNEQFF. V gene TRBV7-2 combines with J gene TRBJ2-1, with TRBD2 identical over 7 bases. Germline-derived CDR1 and CDR2 are SGHTA and FQGNSA. The CDR3 is 16 residues long. V trimming: 7 bases; J trimming: 5 bases; junction bases outside the gene matches: 14.

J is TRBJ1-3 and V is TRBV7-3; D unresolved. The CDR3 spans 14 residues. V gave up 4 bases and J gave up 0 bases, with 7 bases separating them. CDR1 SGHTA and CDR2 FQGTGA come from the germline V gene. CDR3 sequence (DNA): TGTGCCAGCAGCTCCGGGAGCTCTGGAAACACCATATATTTT. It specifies CASSSGSSGNTIYF. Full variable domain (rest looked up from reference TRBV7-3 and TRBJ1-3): GAGVSQTPSNKVTEKGKYVELRCDPISGHTALYWYRQSLGQGPEFLIYFQGTGAADDSGLPNDRFFAVRPEGSVSTLKIQRTERGDSAVYLCASSSGSSGNTIYFGEGSWLTVV.

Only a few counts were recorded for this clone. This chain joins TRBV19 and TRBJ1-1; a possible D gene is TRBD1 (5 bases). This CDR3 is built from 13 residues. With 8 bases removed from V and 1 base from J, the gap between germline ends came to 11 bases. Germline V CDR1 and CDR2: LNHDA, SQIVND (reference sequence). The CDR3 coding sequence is TGTGCCAGTCACAGGACCGCGAACACTGAAGCTTTCTTT. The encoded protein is CASHRTANTEAFF.

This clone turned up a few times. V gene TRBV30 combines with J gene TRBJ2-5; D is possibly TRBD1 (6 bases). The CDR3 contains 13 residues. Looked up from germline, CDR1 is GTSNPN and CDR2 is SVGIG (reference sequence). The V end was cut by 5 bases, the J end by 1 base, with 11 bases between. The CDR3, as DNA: TGTGCCTGGTCTACAGGGATCCAAGAGACCCAGTACTTC. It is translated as CAWSTGIQETQYF.

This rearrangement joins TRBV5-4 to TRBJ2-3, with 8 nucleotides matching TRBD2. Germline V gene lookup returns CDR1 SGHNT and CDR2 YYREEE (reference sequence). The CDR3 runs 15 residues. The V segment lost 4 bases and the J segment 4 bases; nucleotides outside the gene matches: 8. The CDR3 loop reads CASSPDAGGSDTQYF. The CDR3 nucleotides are TGTGCCAGCAGCCCGGATGCGGGAGGCTCAGATACGCAGTATTTT. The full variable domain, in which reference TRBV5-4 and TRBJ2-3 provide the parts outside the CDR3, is ETGVTQSPTHLIKTRGQQVTLRCSSQSGHNTVSWYQQALGQGPQFIFQYYREEENGRGNFPPRFSGLQFPNYSSELNVNALELDDSALYLCASSPDAGGSDTQYFGPGTRLTVL.

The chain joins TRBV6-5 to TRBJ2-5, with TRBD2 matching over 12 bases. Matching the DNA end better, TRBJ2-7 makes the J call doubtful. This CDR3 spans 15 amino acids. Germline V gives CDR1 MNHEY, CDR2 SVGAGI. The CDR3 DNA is TGTGCCAGCAGCCGACTAGCGGGGGACGGCGGCGAGCAGTACTTC. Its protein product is CASSRLAGDGGEQYF.

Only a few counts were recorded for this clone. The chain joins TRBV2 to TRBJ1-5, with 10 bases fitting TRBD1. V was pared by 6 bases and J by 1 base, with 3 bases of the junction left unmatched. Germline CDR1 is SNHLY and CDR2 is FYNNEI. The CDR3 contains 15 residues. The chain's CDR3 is CASSGDRGSNQPQHF. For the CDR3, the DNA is TGTGCCAGCAGCGGGGACAGGGGAAGCAATCAGCCCCAGCATTTT.

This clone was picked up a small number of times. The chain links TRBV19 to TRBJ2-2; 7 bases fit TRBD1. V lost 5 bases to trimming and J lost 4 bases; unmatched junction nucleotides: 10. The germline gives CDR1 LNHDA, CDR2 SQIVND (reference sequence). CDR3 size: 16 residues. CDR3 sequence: CASSVRQGVGTGELFF. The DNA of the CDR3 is TGTGCCAGTAGTGTCCGACAGGGAGTAGGCACCGGGGAGCTGTTTTTT. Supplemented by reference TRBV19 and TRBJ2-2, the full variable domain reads DGGITQSPKYLFRKEGQNVTLSCEQNLNHDAMYWYRQDPGQGLRLIYYSQIVNDFQKGDIAEGYSVSREKKESFPLTVTSAQKNPTAFYLCASSVRQGVGTGELFFGEGSRLTVL.

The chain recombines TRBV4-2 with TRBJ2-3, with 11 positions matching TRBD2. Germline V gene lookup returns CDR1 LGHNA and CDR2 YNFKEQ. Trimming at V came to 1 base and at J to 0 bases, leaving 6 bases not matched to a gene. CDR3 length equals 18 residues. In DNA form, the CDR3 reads TGTGCCAGCAGCCAAGCTCGGACTAGCGGGCTTAGCACAGATACGCAGTATTTT. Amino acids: CASSQARTSGLSTDTQYF.

Here the CDR3 DNA reads TGTGCCAGCAGTAGCGGGAGGGCTACGCAGTATTTT. Translating it yields CASSSGRATQYF. J is TRBJ2-3 and V is TRBV28, with TRBD2 identical over 10 bases. This CDR3 has 12 residues. The germline CDR1 and CDR2 sequences are MDHEN and SYDVKM. J gave up 8 bases and V 5 bases, and 1 base lay outside the gene matches.

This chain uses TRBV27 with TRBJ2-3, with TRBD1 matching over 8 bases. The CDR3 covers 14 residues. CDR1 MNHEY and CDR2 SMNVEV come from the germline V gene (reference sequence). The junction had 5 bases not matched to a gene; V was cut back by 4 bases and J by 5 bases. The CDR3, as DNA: TGTGCCAGCAGTTCAAGACAGGGGTTAGATACGCAGTATTTT. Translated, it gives CASSSRQGLDTQYF.

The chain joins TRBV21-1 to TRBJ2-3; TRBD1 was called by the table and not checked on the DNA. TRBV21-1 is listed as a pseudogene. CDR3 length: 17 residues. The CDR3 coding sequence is TGTGCCAGCAGCACCCCCTCGACAGGGGCGGGTACAGATACGCAGTATTTT. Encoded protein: CASSTPSTGAGTDTQYF.

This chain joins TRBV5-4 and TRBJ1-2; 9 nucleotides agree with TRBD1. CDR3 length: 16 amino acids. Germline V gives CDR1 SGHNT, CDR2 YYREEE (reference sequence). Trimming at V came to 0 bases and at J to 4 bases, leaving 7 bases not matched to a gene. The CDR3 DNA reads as TGTGCCAGCAGCTTGGGAGCGGACAGGGGTACCTATGGCTACACCTTC. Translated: CASSLGADRGTYGYTF.

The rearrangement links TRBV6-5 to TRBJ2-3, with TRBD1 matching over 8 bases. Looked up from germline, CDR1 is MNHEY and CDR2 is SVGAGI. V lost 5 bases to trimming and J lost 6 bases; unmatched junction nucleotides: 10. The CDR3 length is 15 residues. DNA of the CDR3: TGTGCCAGCAGTGCGGAGGCAGGGGGCATGGATACGCAGTATTTT. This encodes CASSAEAGGMDTQYF.

CDR3 nucleotides: TGTGCCAGCTCTCTCAACCGGGACAGGTCGTCCTCCTATAATTCACCCCTCCACTTT. This encodes CASSLNRDRSSSYNSPLHF. The chain combines TRBV9 with TRBJ1-6, with 8 bases lining up with TRBD1. In germline, CDR1 is SGDLS, CDR2 YYNGEE. The V gene end was trimmed by 7 bases and the J gene end by 0 bases; junction bases not matched to a gene: 15. There are 19 residues in the CDR3.

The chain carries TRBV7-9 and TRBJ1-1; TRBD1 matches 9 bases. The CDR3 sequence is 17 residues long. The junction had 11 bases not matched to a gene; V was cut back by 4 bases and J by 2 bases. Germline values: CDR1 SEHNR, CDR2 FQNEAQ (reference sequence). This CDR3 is CASSSNRGRGPNTEAFF. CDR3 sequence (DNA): TGTGCCAGCAGCTCGAACAGGGGGCGAGGGCCTAACACTGAAGCTTTCTTT.

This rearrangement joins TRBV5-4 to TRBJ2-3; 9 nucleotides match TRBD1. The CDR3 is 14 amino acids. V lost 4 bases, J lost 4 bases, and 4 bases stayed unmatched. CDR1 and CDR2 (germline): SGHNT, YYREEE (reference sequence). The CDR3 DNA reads TGTGCCAGCAGCCCGGGACAGGGTCCAGATACGCAGTATTTT. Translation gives CASSPGQGPDTQYF.

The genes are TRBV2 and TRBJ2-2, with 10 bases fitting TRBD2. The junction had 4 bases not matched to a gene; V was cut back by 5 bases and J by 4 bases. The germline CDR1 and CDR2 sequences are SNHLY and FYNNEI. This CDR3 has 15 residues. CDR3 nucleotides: TGTGCCAGCAGTATCAGACTAGCGGGCACCGGGGAGCTGTTTTTT. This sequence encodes CASSIRLAGTGELFF. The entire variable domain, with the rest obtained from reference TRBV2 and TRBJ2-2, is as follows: EPEVTQTPSHQVTQMGQEVILRCVPISNHLYFYWYRQILGQKVEFLVSFYNNEISEKSEIFDDQFSVERPDGSNFTLKIRSTKLEDSAMYFCASSIRLAGTGELFFGEGSRLTVL.

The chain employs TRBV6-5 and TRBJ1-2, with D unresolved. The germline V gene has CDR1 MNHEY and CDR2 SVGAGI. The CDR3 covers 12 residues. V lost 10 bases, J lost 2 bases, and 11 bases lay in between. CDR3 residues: CATAGSNYGYTF. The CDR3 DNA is TGTGCCACCGCCGGTTCGAACTATGGCTACACCTTC.

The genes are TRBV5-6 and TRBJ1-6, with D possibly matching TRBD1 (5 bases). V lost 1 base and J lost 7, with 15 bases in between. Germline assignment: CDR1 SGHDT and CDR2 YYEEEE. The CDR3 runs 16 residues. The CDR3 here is CASSLKGPGKNSPLHF. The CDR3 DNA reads TGTGCCAGCAGCTTGAAGGGGCCAGGGAAAAATTCACCCCTCCACTTT.

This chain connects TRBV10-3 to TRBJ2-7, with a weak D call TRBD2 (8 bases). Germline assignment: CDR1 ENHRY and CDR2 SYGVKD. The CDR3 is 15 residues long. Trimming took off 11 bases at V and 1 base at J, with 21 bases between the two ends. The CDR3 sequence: CAARAGGQPSYEQYF. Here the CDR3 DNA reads TGTGCCGCCCGCGCGGGGGGACAGCCATCCTACGAGCAGTACTTC.

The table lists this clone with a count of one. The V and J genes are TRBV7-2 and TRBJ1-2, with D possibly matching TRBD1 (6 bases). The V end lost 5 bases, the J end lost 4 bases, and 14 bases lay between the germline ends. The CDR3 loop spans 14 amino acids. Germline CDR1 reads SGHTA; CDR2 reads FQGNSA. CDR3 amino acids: CASSLPGAAYGYTF. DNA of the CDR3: TGTGCCAGCAGCCTCCCAGGGGCGGCCTATGGCTACACCTTC.

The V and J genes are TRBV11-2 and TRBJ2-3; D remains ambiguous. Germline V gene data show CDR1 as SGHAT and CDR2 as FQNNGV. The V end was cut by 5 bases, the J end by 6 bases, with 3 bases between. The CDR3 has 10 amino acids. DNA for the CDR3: TGTGCCAGCAGCCGGGATACGCAGTATTTT. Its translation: CASSRDTQYF.